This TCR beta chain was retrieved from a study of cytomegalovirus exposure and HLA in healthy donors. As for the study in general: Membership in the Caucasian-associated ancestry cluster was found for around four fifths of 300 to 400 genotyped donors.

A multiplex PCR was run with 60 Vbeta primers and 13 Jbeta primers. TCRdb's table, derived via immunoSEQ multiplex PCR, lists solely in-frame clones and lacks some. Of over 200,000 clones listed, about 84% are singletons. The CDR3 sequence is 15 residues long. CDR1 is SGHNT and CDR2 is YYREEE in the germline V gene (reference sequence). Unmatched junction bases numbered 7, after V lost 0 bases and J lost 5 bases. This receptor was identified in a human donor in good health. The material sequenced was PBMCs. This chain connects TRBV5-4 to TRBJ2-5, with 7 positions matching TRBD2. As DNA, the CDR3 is TGTGCCAGCAGCTTGGGCGGGAGCGTGAGGGAGACCCAGTACTTC. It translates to CASSLGGSVRETQYF. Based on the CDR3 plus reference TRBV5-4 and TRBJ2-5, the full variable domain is ETGVTQSPTHLIKTRGQQVTLRCSSQSGHNTVSWYQQALGQGPQFIFQYYREEENGRGNFPPRFSGLQFPNYSSELNVNALELDDSALYLCASSLGGSVRETQYFGPGTRLLVL.